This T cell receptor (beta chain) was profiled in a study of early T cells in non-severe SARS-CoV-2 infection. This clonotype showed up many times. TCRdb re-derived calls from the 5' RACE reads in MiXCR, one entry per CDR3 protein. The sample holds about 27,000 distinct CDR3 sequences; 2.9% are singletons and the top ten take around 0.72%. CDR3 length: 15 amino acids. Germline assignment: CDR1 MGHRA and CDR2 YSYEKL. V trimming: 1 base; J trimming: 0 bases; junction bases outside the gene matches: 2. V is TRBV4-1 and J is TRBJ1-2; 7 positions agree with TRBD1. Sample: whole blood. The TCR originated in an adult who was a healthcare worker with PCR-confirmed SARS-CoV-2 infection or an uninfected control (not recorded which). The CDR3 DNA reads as TGCGCCAGCAGCCAAGCGGACAGGTCTAACTATGGCTACACCTTC. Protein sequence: CASSQADRSNYGYTF.